The clone carrying this T cell receptor beta chain has more than one count but fewer than ten. Its antigen is not identified. The record originates from a study of CD8 T cells in ankylosing spondylitis. MiXCR, run by TCRdb on the 5' RACE reads, gives a single entry per CDR3 protein. The data show just under 350,000 distinct CDR3 sequences, with roughly 14% seen just once and around 0.99% held by the top ten. General study points: Researchers reportedly found disease-linked clones significantly enriched in matched ankylosing spondylitis synovial fluid. One TCR beta motif, made up of roughly eight highly homologous variants, appeared characteristic of ankylosing spondylitis blood.

After removal of 5 bases from V and 4 bases from J, the junction contained 3 bases not matched to a gene. Per the germline V gene, CDR1 is SGHAT and CDR2 is FQNNGV. This CDR3 contains 15 residues. The V and J genes are TRBV11-2 and TRBJ2-2; 11 nucleotides align to TRBD1. This TCR was sampled from a male donor with ankylosing spondylitis or in good health (not recorded which). Sequencing was done on a sample of blood, either unsorted or a sorted T cell fraction (not recorded which). CDR3 in amino acids: CASSGQGAPTGELFF. For the CDR3, the DNA is TGTGCCAGCAGCGGACAGGGGGCGCCCACCGGGGAGCTGTTTTTT.